This T cell receptor beta chain was captured by sequencing in a study of blood T cell repertoires in COVID-19. Study context: Specimens from acute and convalescent COVID-19 originated in the United States, Italy and Spain.

Using immunoSEQ multiplex PCR, the repertoire was profiled, and TCRdb retains in-frame clones only, with some absent. The table has about 230,000 clones, approximately 82% seen once. This clone was seen a single time. V was pared by 3 bases and J by 6 bases, with 5 bases of the junction left unmatched. Germline CDR1 and CDR2: SGHRS and YFSETQ. The CDR3 is made up of 15 amino acids. This sequence joins TRBV5-1 and TRBJ2-2; the match to TRBD1 covers 10 bases. The receptor's source is a woman aged 70 to 79 with active or convalescent COVID-19. Sequencing was performed on peripheral blood. The CDR3 reads CASSYGTGESGELFF. CDR3 bases: TGCGCCAGCAGCTACGGGACAGGGGAATCCGGGGAGCTGTTTTTT.